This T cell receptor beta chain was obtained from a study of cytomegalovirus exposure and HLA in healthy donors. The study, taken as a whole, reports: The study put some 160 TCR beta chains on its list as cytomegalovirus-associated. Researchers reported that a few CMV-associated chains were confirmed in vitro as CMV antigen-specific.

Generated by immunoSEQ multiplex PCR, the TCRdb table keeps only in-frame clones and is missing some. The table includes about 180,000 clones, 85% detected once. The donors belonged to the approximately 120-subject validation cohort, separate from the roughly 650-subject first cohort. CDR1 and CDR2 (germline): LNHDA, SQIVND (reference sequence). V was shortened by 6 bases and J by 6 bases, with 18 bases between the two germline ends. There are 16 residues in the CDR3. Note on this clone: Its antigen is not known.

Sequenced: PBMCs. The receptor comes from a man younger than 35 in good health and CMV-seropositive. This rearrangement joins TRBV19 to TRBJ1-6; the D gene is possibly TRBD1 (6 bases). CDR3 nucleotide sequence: TGTGCCAGTAGAGCGTGGGGGCGCTCTAGTAATTCACCCCTCCACTTT. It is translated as CASRAWGRSSNSPLHF.